This is a list of T cell receptor beta chains from one sample in a study of blood T cell repertoires in COVID-19. Profiling relied on immunoSEQ multiplex PCR, and the TCRdb table lists in-frame clones only, not all of them. The repertoire holds about 210,000 clones, with under 90% as singletons. The source material was peripheral blood. The receptors shown here come from a man aged 55 to 70 with acute or convalescent COVID-19. Each CDR3 is given with its conserved first and last residue. Each record gives: V gene, clone size, J gene, D gene, CDR3 DNA, CDR3 protein. The D gene is left open where the match is weak. Size values are once, few and many counts, or a class for expanded clones, and some rows have none.

>TRBV19|-|TRBJ1-2|-
TGTGCCAGTAGCCCAGGGCTTGGCTACACCTTC
CASSPGLGYTF
>TRBV7-2|-|TRBJ1-1|-
TGTGCCAGCAGCTCCCAGAGGGCCCGGGGGGGGACTGAAGCTTTCTTT
CASSSQRARGGTEAFF
>TRBV27|once|TRBJ1-6|-
TGTGCCAGCAGTTTTCGACAGGCCGGCACACCCCTCCACTTT
CASSFRQAGTPLHF
>TRBV14|-|TRBJ2-5|-
TGTGCCAGCAGCCAAGGGTTCCTAGCGCTAAGAGAGACCCAGTACTTC
CASSQGFLALRETQYF
>TRBV2|-|TRBJ2-5|TRBD2
TGTGCCAGCAGTGAACGACTAGCGGGAGAAGAGACCCAGTACTTC
CASSERLAGEETQYF
>TRBV4-3|many|TRBJ1-1|-
TGCGCCAGCAGCCAAGGACATCACAACACTGAAGCTTTCTTT
CASSQGHHNTEAFF
>TRBV7-8|once|TRBJ2-4|TRBD2
TGTGCCAGCAGACAGGCGGGAGGTCCTGCCAAAAACATTCAGTACTTC
CASRQAGGPAKNIQYF
>TRBV5-1|-|TRBJ2-5|TRBD2
TGCGCCAGCAGCTTGGGTCCTAGCGGGAGCCAAGAGACCCAGTACTTC
CASSLGPSGSQETQYF
>TRBV4-1|-|TRBJ1-4|TRBD1
TGCGCCAGCAGCCCGGGGACAGGGGTTGAAAAACTGTTTTTT
CASSPGTGVEKLFF
>TRBV9|once|TRBJ2-5|-
TGTGCCAGCAGCATCGCAGGGGTGAGAGAGACCCAGTACTTC
CASSIAGVRETQYF
>TRBV24-1|-|TRBJ2-1|TRBD2
TGTGCCACCAGTGACCCCGGACTAGCGGGGGGTAGAGAGCAGTTCTTC
CATSDPGLAGGREQFF
>TRBV2|-|TRBJ1-5|TRBD1
TGTGCCAGCAGTTCTACCGGGACAGGGTTGCATTTT
CASSSTGTGLHF
>TRBV7-9|-|TRBJ1-5|-
TGTGCCAGCAGCTTAGAAAGGGGGATGGATCAGCCCCAGCATTTT
CASSLERGMDQPQHF
>TRBV2|-|TRBJ2-1|-
TGTGCCAGCAGTGGATTAACAGGGTACAATGAGCAGTTCTTC
CASSGLTGYNEQFF
>TRBV6-5|-|TRBJ2-1|-
TGTGCCAGCAGTTACTCATCTTTGCAGGGCAATGAGCAGTTCTTC
CASSYSSLQGNEQFF
>TRBV9|few|TRBJ1-5|TRBD1
TGTGCCAGCAGCGTGCTCCAGGGGGCGACCGATCAGCCCCAGCATTTT
CASSVLQGATDQPQHF
>TRBV30|once|TRBJ2-7|-
TGTGCCTGGAGTGGACAGCCCTACGAGCAGTACTTC
CAWSGQPYEQYF
>TRBV9|-|TRBJ2-2|-
TGTGCCAGCAGCGACCAGGGTGCGAACACCGGGGAGCTGTTTTTT
CASSDQGANTGELFF
>TRBV7-3|-|TRBJ2-1|-
TGTGCCAGCAGCTTAGAACTAGCTGGTGAGCAGTTCTTC
CASSLELAGEQFF
>TRBV2|once|TRBJ1-5|TRBD1
TGTGCCAGCAGTGGAGACAGGGGATTTCAGCCCCAGCATTTT
CASSGDRGFQPQHF
>TRBV29-1|-|TRBJ2-1|TRBD1
TGCAGCGTTGAAGGTGACAGGGACAATGAGCAGTTCTTC
CSVEGDRDNEQFF
>TRBV5-1|-|TRBJ1-1|-
TGCGCCAGCAGCTTGGGCTGGGGTCAAGGGGGTTGGAACACTGAAGCTTTCTTT
CASSLGWGQGGWNTEAFF
>TRBV28|-|TRBJ1-3|-
TGTGCCAGCAACCAAACAGGGCGCTCTGGAAACACCATATATTTT
CASNQTGRSGNTIYF
>TRBV10-3|-|TRBJ2-3|-
TGTGCCATCAGTGAGGGTAAAGGAGGAGGAGATACGCAGTATTTT
CAISEGKGGGDTQYF
>TRBV6-5|once|TRBJ2-7|-
TGTGCCAGCACACCCTTGTCCAGGGGATACGAGCAGTACTTC
CASTPLSRGYEQYF
>TRBV12-3/TRBV12-4|few|TRBJ2-1|-
TGTGCCAGCAGTTTAACAGGGACAAATGAGCAGTTCTTC
CASSLTGTNEQFF
>TRBV2|-|TRBJ1-6|-
TGTGCCAGCAGTGAAGTTTCAGATAATTCACCCCTCCACTTT
CASSEVSDNSPLHF
>TRBV19|-|TRBJ1-5|TRBD1
TGTGCCACCTTCGGCGGGACAGGGGATTATAGCAATCAGCCCCAGCATTTT
CATFGGTGDYSNQPQHF
>TRBV5-4|-|TRBJ1-3|TRBD1
TGTGCCAGCAGCATGGGGACAGTCTCTGGAAACACCATATATTTT
CASSMGTVSGNTIYF
>TRBV5-4|once|TRBJ1-1|TRBD1
TGTGCCAGCAGCTGGACAGGGGGGGCCACTGAAGCTTTCTTT
CASSWTGGATEAFF
>TRBV3-1/TRBV3-2|-|TRBJ1-2|TRBD1
TGTGCCAGCAGCCCCCAGGGGGCTGGCTACACCTTC
CASSPQGAGYTF
>TRBV7-2|-|TRBJ2-7|TRBD2
TGTGCCAGCAGCCGTAGCGGGAGGATATACGAGCAGTACTTC
CASSRSGRIYEQYF
>TRBV18|-|TRBJ2-3|-
TGTGCCAGCTCACCTCCCTCAGCGGCTACTTACGATACGCAGTATTTT
CASSPPSAATYDTQYF